These 23 T cell receptor beta chains were all obtained from the same sample, sequenced in a study of blood T cell repertoires in COVID-19. Some clones are missing from TCRdb's copy, which holds only in-frame ones; the method was immunoSEQ multiplex PCR. Of about 88,000 clones listed, under 90% were seen once; the top ten hold approximately 15%. The specimen was peripheral blood. These receptors all come from a woman in her seventies with acute or convalescent COVID-19.

In regard to this clone: Within the sample, other DNA sequences also encode this same CDR3. In DNA, the CDR3 is TGCGCCAGCAGCCTAGGGACAGGGACGAATGAAAAACTGTTTTTT. It is translated as CASSLGTGTNEKLFF. This chain joins TRBV5-1 and TRBJ1-4, with 9 bases lining up with TRBD1. Germline lookup yields CDR1 SGHRS and CDR2 YFSETQ. The trim removed 4 bases at V and 5 bases at J, leaving 6 bases unmatched. The CDR3 contains 15 residues.

The chain employs TRBV15 and TRBJ1-1; D gene unclear. V lost 6 bases, J lost 3 bases, and 11 bases lay in between. Germline-derived CDR1 and CDR2 are LNHNV and YYDKDF (reference sequence). This CDR3 region has 13 residues. This chain's CDR3 is CATRLDGYTEAFF. CDR3 nucleotide sequence: TGTGCCACCAGATTAGACGGGTACACTGAAGCTTTCTTT.

This sequence joins TRBV7-2 and TRBJ2-5, with 9 bases aligning to TRBD2. CDR1 and CDR2 from the germline V gene are SGHTA and FQGNSA. With V trimmed by 5 bases and J by 4 bases, 8 bases remained unmatched. The length of the CDR3 is 15 residues. CDR3 sequence (DNA): TGTGCCAGCAGCGCGCAAGGGCGGGGGGGAGAGACCCAGTACTTC. Translating gives CASSAQGRGGETQYF.

The rearrangement links TRBV6-2 or TRBV6-3 to TRBJ1-4; 7 bases are a match to TRBD1. The J segment lost 1 base and the V segment lost 5 bases, leaving 7 bases of the junction unmatched. Germline loops: CDR1 MNHEY, CDR2 SVGEGT. The CDR3 runs 16 residues. For the CDR3, the DNA is TGTGCCAGCAGTCGCAACAGGGGATTAACTAATGAAAAACTGTTTTTT. Encoded protein: CASSRNRGLTNEKLFF.

The V and J genes are TRBV25-1 and TRBJ1-3; no clear D. This CDR3 has 14 residues. V lost 3 bases, J lost 0 bases, and 6 bases lay in between. Per the germline V gene, CDR1 is MGHDK and CDR2 is SYGVNS. The CDR3 DNA reads as TGTGCCAGCAGTGAGCGTAGCTCTGGAAACACCATATATTTT. Its protein is CASSERSSGNTIYF.

The CDR3, as DNA: TGTGCCAGTAGTTCCTCCAGGCGTCGGGAGCAGTACGTC. Protein product: CASSSSRRREQYV. The chain recombines TRBV19 with TRBJ2-7; D gene uncertain. There are 13 residues in the CDR3. From germline, CDR1 is LNHDA and CDR2 SQIVND (reference sequence). Trimming pared 5 bases from V and 7 bases from J, leaving 15 bases between.

This chain connects TRBV6-5 to TRBJ1-1; the D gene is possibly TRBD1 (5 bases). The CDR3 is 15 residues long. V was cut by 0 bases and J by 6 bases, with 14 bases left in between. Per germline, CDR1 MNHEY and CDR2 SVGAGI. The chain's CDR3 is CASSYSTQQGSEAFF. The CDR3 DNA reads TGTGCCAGCAGTTACTCGACCCAGCAGGGATCTGAAGCTTTCTTT.

This chain connects TRBV5-6 to TRBJ1-1, with D tentatively TRBD1 (6 bases). Germline V gene sequence: CDR1 SGHDT, CDR2 YYEEEE. V shed 5 bases and J shed 10 bases, with 15 bases lying between them. There are 12 residues in the CDR3. In DNA form, the CDR3 reads TGTGCCAGCAGGCAAGGGGGGGGCCGAGCTTTCTTT. Protein: CASRQGGGRAFF.

This chain connects TRBV6-5 to TRBJ2-6; TRBD1 matches at 8 bases. Germline V CDR1 and CDR2: MNHEY, SVGAGI. With V trimmed by 6 bases and J by 2 bases, 3 bases remained unmatched. The CDR3 contains 15 residues. The CDR3 coding sequence is TGTGCCAGCAGGACAGGGGAGGCTGGGGCCAACGTCCTGACTTTC. This encodes CASRTGEAGANVLTF.

The rearrangement uses TRBV5-4 and TRBJ2-1, with TRBD2 matching over 13 bases. CDR1 is SGHNT and CDR2 is YYREEE in the germline V gene (reference sequence). This CDR3 is built from 15 residues. Trimming cost V 3 bases and J 9 bases; bases outside gene matches: 6. The CDR3 loop is CASSSRTSGSFEQFF. CDR3 DNA: TGTGCCAGCAGCTCGCGGACTAGCGGGAGTTTTGAGCAGTTCTTC. Based on the CDR3 plus reference TRBV5-4 and TRBJ2-1, the full variable domain is ETGVTQSPTHLIKTRGQQVTLRCSSQSGHNTVSWYQQALGQGPQFIFQYYREEENGRGNFPPRFSGLQFPNYSSELNVNALELDDSALYLCASSSRTSGSFEQFFGPGTRLTVL.

The chain has TRBV5-1 and TRBJ2-1; 12 bases agree with TRBD2. V was pared by 1 base and J by 4 bases, with 3 bases of the junction left unmatched. CDR1 is SGHRS, CDR2 YFSETQ, per germline. The CDR3 contains 16 residues. The CDR3 sequence: CASSLSLAGGYNEQFF. The CDR3 bases are TGCGCCAGCAGCTTGAGCCTAGCGGGGGGGTACAATGAGCAGTTCTTC.

The chain has TRBV3-1 (or the pseudogene TRBV3-2) and TRBJ2-1, with 11 bases that match TRBD2. The CDR3 sequence is 16 residues long. J was trimmed by 7 bases and V by 4 bases; bases with no gene match: 9. Germline CDR1 and CDR2: LGHDT and YNNKEL (reference sequence). CDR3 loop: CASSLPLAGGFNEQFF. DNA of the CDR3: TGTGCCAGCAGCCTGCCCCTAGCGGGGGGCTTTAATGAGCAGTTCTTC.

The chain has TRBV28 and TRBJ2-1, with a weak D call TRBD1 (6 bases). The germline V gene encodes CDR1 MDHEN and CDR2 SYDVKM. The V end was cut by 4 bases, the J end by 0 bases, with 19 bases between. The CDR3 is made up of 18 amino acids. The CDR3 sequence is CASSYRLIGGPSYNEQFF. CDR3 in DNA: TGTGCCAGCAGTTACCGCCTTATTGGGGGCCCCTCCTACAATGAGCAGTTCTTC.

In this sample, this clone turned up a few times. The rearrangement joins TRBV7-2 to TRBJ2-7, with D tentatively TRBD2 (6 bases). The CDR3 length is 15 residues. CDR1 is SGHTA, CDR2 FQGNSA, per germline. Trimming removed 0 bases from V and 4 bases from J, with 13 bases in between. The CDR3 sequence: CASSLAGGSGYEQYV. For the CDR3, the DNA is TGTGCCAGCAGCTTAGCTGGGGGGAGTGGATACGAGCAGTACGTC.

The V call is TRBV4-3, the J call TRBJ2-3; 9 positions agree with TRBD2. The CDR3 loop spans 16 amino acids. The V segment lost 0 bases and the J segment 4 bases; nucleotides outside the gene matches: 5. Germline CDR1 LGHNA, CDR2 YSLEER. The CDR3 here is CASSQEVQRGADTQYF. Here the CDR3 DNA reads TGCGCCAGCAGCCAAGAGGTTCAGCGGGGGGCAGATACGCAGTATTTT.

This clone has more than one count but fewer than ten. The V and J genes are TRBV7-2 and TRBJ2-1, with 14 bases fitting TRBD2. The V gene end was trimmed by 6 bases and the J gene end by 5 bases; junction bases not matched to a gene: 3. The CDR3 consists of 15 residues. CDR1 is SGHTA, CDR2 FQGNSA, per germline. The chain's CDR3 is CASRPGLAGDNEQFF. DNA for the CDR3: TGTGCCAGCAGGCCGGGACTAGCGGGGGACAATGAGCAGTTCTTC.

V gene TRBV24-1 combines with J gene TRBJ2-3; TRBD1 aligns across 9 bases. V lost 3 bases, J lost 2 bases, and 8 bases stayed unmatched. CDR3 length equals 17 residues. Germline lookup yields CDR1 KGHDR and CDR2 SFDVKD. The DNA for the CDR3 is TGTGCCACCAGTGATAGGGGAGGGACAGGGATCACAGATACGCAGTATTTT. Translated, it gives CATSDRGGTGITDTQYF.

The chain couples TRBV10-3 to TRBJ1-5; 8 nucleotides match TRBD1. CDR3 size: 14 residues. J was trimmed by 8 bases and V by 3 bases; bases with no gene match: 6. The germline gives CDR1 ENHRY, CDR2 SYGVKD. The CDR3 DNA sequence: TGTGCCATCAGTGAAGTGGGACAGGTTAAGCCCCAGCATTTT. It encodes CAISEVGQVKPQHF.

In this sample, this clone turned up many times. This chain links TRBV19 with TRBJ1-5; 7 bases fit TRBD1. Trimming at V came to 5 bases and at J to 4 bases, leaving 11 bases not matched to a gene. There are 16 residues in the CDR3. The V gene's germline CDR1 is LNHDA and CDR2 SQIVND (reference sequence). CDR3 amino acids: CASSFLQGVTNQPQHF. In DNA, the CDR3 is TGTGCCAGTAGTTTTCTTCAGGGGGTAACGAATCAGCCCCAGCATTTT.

The chain carries TRBV6-6 and TRBJ1-1; 8 bases align to TRBD1. CDR1 MNHNY and CDR2 SVGAGI come from the germline V gene (reference sequence). The CDR3 extends over 14 amino acids. The trim removed 4 bases at V and 1 base at J, leaving 2 bases unmatched. This CDR3 is CASSWGQENTEAFF. As DNA, the CDR3 is TGTGCCAGCAGTTGGGGACAGGAGAACACTGAAGCTTTCTTT.

CDR3 protein: CASSSYRAGANVLTF. CDR3 nucleotides: TGTGCCAGCAGCTCCTACAGGGCTGGGGCCAACGTCCTGACTTTC. The chain carries TRBV5-8 and TRBJ2-6, with D perhaps matching TRBD1 (6 bases). The CDR3 covers 15 residues. Germline V gene lookup returns CDR1 SGHTS and CDR2 YDEGEE. Trimming pared 3 bases from V and 2 bases from J, leaving 9 bases between.

V is TRBV5-1 and J is TRBJ1-1, with D maybe TRBD1 (5 bases). The CDR3 loop spans 17 amino acids. Between the trimmed V and J ends, which lost 4 bases and 1 base, there was a span of 20 bases. Germline values: CDR1 SGHRS, CDR2 YFSETQ. The CDR3: CASSPHAQFTGNTEAFF. The CDR3, as DNA: TGCGCCAGCAGCCCCCATGCTCAGTTTACAGGGAACACTGAAGCTTTCTTT.

This clone came up once. J is TRBJ2-5 and V is TRBV18, with unresolved D. V was cut by 3 bases and J by 0 bases, with 5 bases left in between. The CDR3 extends over 13 amino acids. Germline assignment: CDR1 KGHSH and CDR2 LQKENI. CDR3 protein: CASSPAYQETQYF. CDR3 nucleotide sequence: TGTGCCAGCTCACCCGCGTACCAAGAGACCCAGTACTTC.